These 7 T cell receptor beta chains came from one sample sequenced in a study of cytomegalovirus exposure and HLA in healthy donors. Using immunoSEQ multiplex PCR, the repertoire was profiled, and TCRdb retains in-frame clones only, with some absent. Counted here are 150,000 to 200,000 clones, approximately 87% occurring once; the ten biggest clones make up roughly 5.7%. Sample: PBMCs. The source is a woman aged 25 to 39 in good health and CMV-seronegative.

The chain recombines TRBV5-1 with TRBJ1-4; 9 bases agree with TRBD1. V shed 1 base, J shed 8 bases, and the junction held 6 bases outside the gene matches. This CDR3 spans 15 amino acids. In germline, CDR1 is SGHRS, CDR2 YFSETQ. Here the CDR3 DNA reads TGCGCCAGCAGCTTGCTACAGGGGGCGCAGGAAAAACTGTTTTTT. Translation gives CASSLLQGAQEKLFF.

The chain carries TRBV27 and TRBJ2-2; D might be TRBD2 (7 bases). V lost 5 bases to trimming and J lost 6 bases, with 19 bases between them. This CDR3 is built from 16 residues. Germline V CDR1 and CDR2: MNHEY, SMNVEV (reference sequence). The DNA for the CDR3 is TGTGCCAGCAGTCCCCAGGGGACTACCCCAGCCGGGGAGCTGTTTTTT. Translation gives CASSPQGTTPAGELFF.

The chain has TRBV18 and TRBJ1-1, with no clear D. The CDR3 covers 14 residues. The ends were cut back, 6 bases at V and 5 bases at J, with 16 bases in the middle. CDR1 and CDR2 (germline): KGHSH, LQKENI. The CDR3 loop is CASSPGGGGTEAFF. As DNA, the CDR3 is TGTGCCAGCTCGCCCGGAGGTGGAGGAACTGAAGCTTTCTTT.

On this clone itself: Different DNA sequences within this sample yield the same CDR3. The rearrangement links TRBV9 to TRBJ2-5; a possible D gene is TRBD2 (7 bases). The CDR3 consists of 14 residues. Trimming pared 2 bases from V and 2 bases from J, leaving 10 bases between. Germline values: CDR1 SGDLS, CDR2 YYNGEE. The CDR3 coding sequence is TGTGCCAGCAGCGTTGCGGGGGCTCAAGAGACCCAGTACTTC. Translation gives CASSVAGAQETQYF.

The chain has TRBV10-3 and TRBJ1-2; maybe TRBD1 (5 bases). The CDR3 is 18 amino acids. Trimming took off 6 bases at V and 0 bases at J, with 23 bases between the two ends. Germline V lookup: CDR1 ENHRY, CDR2 SYGVKD. The CDR3 sequence is CAIRPALKRDEANYGYTF. CDR3 nucleotide sequence: TGTGCCATCAGACCGGCCCTTAAGCGGGACGAAGCTAACTATGGCTACACCTTC.

The chain links TRBV27 to TRBJ2-1; no reliable D call. The CDR3 has 17 residues. Per germline, CDR1 MNHEY and CDR2 SMNVEV (reference sequence). Trimming removed 5 bases from V and 2 bases from J, with 19 bases in between. The CDR3, as DNA: TGTGCCAGCAGTGCCCCTTTCCATGCGTTCCCCTACAATGAGCAGTTCTTC. It encodes CASSAPFHAFPYNEQFF.

The V gene is TRBV27, the J gene TRBJ2-3, with TRBD1 as a possible D gene (5 bases). The CDR3 is 17 residues long. The germline gives CDR1 MNHEY, CDR2 SMNVEV (reference sequence). V lost 1 base and J 1 base, leaving 15 bases between the germline ends. This CDR3 reads CASSLWSGFTGTDTQYF. In DNA, the CDR3 is TGTGCCAGCAGTTTATGGTCAGGGTTTACTGGCACAGATACGCAGTATTTT.